This T cell receptor (beta chain) derives from a study of cytotoxic CD8 clonotypes in ibrutinib-treated CLL. Points from the study as a whole: Researchers report that baseline clonality outpaced age-matched healthy donors and tracked circulating CD8+ T-cell counts. In sustained-remission versus progressing patients, sampling times differed.

Looked up from germline, CDR1 is KGHSH and CDR2 is LQKENI. The length of the CDR3 is 13 residues. As regards this clone: Its cognate antigen is unknown.

The table came from immunoSEQ multiplex PCR; TCRdb's copy has only in-frame clones and leaves some out. Found here are a few hundred thousand clones, about 80% of them singletons; the top ten hold approximately 7%. This material consisted of PBMCs, taken before ibrutinib treatment. This clonotype was sampled from a human donor with chronic lymphocytic leukemia. The rearrangement uses TRBV18 and TRBJ2-3; a possible D gene is TRBD2 (6 bases). The CDR3 nucleotides read TGTACGGGCCTAGCGCAAATCACAGATACGCAGTATTTT. Translating gives CTGLAQITDTQYF.